Below are 14 T cell receptor beta chains sequenced from a single sample in a study of human T cells and chemical hapten exposure. The sample's time point: patch test 3, about 24 weeks after DPC sensitization. Treatment denoted: therapeutic diphenylcyclopropenone sensitization with weekly scalp DPC. TCRdb fed the RACE reads into MiXCR, producing one record per CDR3 protein. The sample holds about 84,000 distinct CDR3 sequences, approximately 11% seen once. The specimen comprised whole blood, sampled in connection with sensitization to the hapten diphenylcyclopropenone (DPC). Receptor source: a woman aged 45-59 years with alopecia areata. Some clones in this sample may be carry-over from other donors' samples.

The J gene is TRBJ2-7, the V gene TRBV6-2 or TRBV6-3; D perhaps matches TRBD2 (5 bases). Between the trimmed V and J ends, which lost 2 bases and 6 bases, there was a span of 11 bases. This CDR3 comprises 13 residues. Per the germline V gene, CDR1 is MNHEY and CDR2 is SVGEGT. CDR3 sequence (DNA): TGTGCCAGCAGTTACCAAGGACTGTTCGAGCAGTACTTC. As protein: CASSYQGLFEQYF.

Only a few counts were recorded for this clonotype. The V call is TRBV7-2, the J call TRBJ2-7, with D possibly being TRBD1 (6 bases). Trimming stripped 2 bases from V and 1 base from J, with 9 bases between. The CDR3 contains 14 residues. The V gene's germline CDR1 is SGHTA and CDR2 FQGNSA. The CDR3 region is CASSLWDTSYEQYF. The DNA of the CDR3 is TGTGCCAGCAGCTTATGGGACACTTCCTACGAGCAGTACTTC.

The rearrangement links TRBV30 to TRBJ2-2, with D hard to call. The CDR3 length is 12 residues. V lost 6 bases and J 1 base, leaving 6 bases between the germline ends. Germline V gene data show CDR1 as GTSNPN and CDR2 as SVGIG (reference sequence). DNA for the CDR3: TGTGCCTGCCCTAGGAACACCGGGGAGCTGTTTTTT. Amino acid sequence: CACPRNTGELFF.

The CDR3 region is CASRQPRGQETQYF. The CDR3 nucleotides read TGTGCCAGCAGGCAGCCCCGAGGACAAGAGACCCAGTACTTC. The chain combines TRBV28 with TRBJ2-5; D is undetermined. V was pared by 6 bases and J by 2 bases, with 13 bases between. CDR1 and CDR2 from the germline V gene are MDHEN and SYDVKM. This CDR3 has 14 amino acids.

The chain recombines TRBV6-2 or TRBV6-3 with TRBJ2-5; D unclear. The V gene lost 4 bases and the J gene lost 2 bases, with 14 bases spanning the gap. This CDR3 contains 15 residues. Germline assignment: CDR1 MNHEY and CDR2 SVGEGT. CDR3 bases: TGTGCCAGCAGTTCATGGGGTAGACATCAAGAGACCCAGTACTTC. As protein: CASSSWGRHQETQYF.

This clonotype was detected ten times or more. V and J are TRBV12-3 or TRBV12-4 and TRBJ2-7, with D unclear. This CDR3 has 12 residues. V was clipped by 3 bases and J by 4 bases, with 7 bases between them. Here the CDR3 DNA reads TGTGCCAGCAGTTTTACGGAGTACGAGCAGTACTTC. Translation gives CASSFTEYEQYF.

J is TRBJ2-7 and V is TRBV10-3; a weak D match, TRBD1 (5 bases). The CDR3 contains 13 residues. V was clipped by 5 bases and J by 5 bases, with 13 bases between them. Germline V gene sequence: CDR1 ENHRY, CDR2 SYGVKD. In nucleotides, the CDR3 is TGTGCCATCAGTCCCGACAGTCCCAACGAGCAGTACTTC. Translation gives CAISPDSPNEQYF.

The chain is built from TRBV10-3 and TRBJ2-3; D is unresolved. The germline gives CDR1 ENHRY, CDR2 SYGVKD. This CDR3 has 15 residues. Trimming shortened V by 0 bases and J by 2 bases, and 9 bases separated the two germline ends. This CDR3 is CAISESSAPTDTQYF. As DNA, the CDR3 is TGTGCCATCAGTGAGTCCTCGGCCCCCACAGATACGCAGTATTTT.

The table lists this clonotype with a few counts. The chain combines TRBV2 with TRBJ1-5; no reliable D call. The V gene's germline CDR1 is SNHLY and CDR2 FYNNEI. V lost 5 bases, J lost 3 bases, and 11 bases lay in between. The CDR3 covers 14 residues. The CDR3 bases are TGTGCCAGCAGTCGAGGACGGAACAATCAGCCCCAGCATTTT. It yields the protein CASSRGRNNQPQHF.

The chain recombines TRBV11-1 with TRBJ2-1, with D possibly matching TRBD2 (6 bases). Trimming took 3 bases from V and 9 from J, leaving 18 bases between them. The CDR3 covers 15 residues. Germline-derived CDR1 and CDR2 are SGHAT and FQDESV (reference sequence). CDR3 coding DNA: TGTGCCAGCAGCTTGCGGGGTAGCCCGACGGGTGAGCAGTTCTTC. Protein sequence: CASSLRGSPTGEQFF.

Ten or more counts support this clonotype. The chain employs TRBV12-3 or TRBV12-4 and TRBJ2-1; the match to TRBD2 covers 10 bases. V lost 2 bases to trimming and J lost 9 bases; unmatched junction nucleotides: 1. The CDR3 loop spans 13 amino acids. As DNA, the CDR3 is TGTGCCAGCAGTTTAAGCGGGAGGGGTGAGCAGTTCTTC. This encodes CASSLSGRGEQFF.

This clonotype has a handful of counts. The rearrangement joins TRBV6-2 or TRBV6-3 to TRBJ2-1, with 16 bases that match TRBD2. Per the germline V gene, CDR1 is MNHEY and CDR2 is SVGEGT. The V and J ends lost 5 bases and 0 bases, in that order; junction bases with no gene match: 7. CDR3 size: 19 residues. The chain's CDR3 is CASSGPGLAGGRSYNEQFF. The CDR3, as DNA: TGTGCCAGCAGTGGGCCGGGACTAGCGGGAGGGCGCTCCTACAATGAGCAGTTCTTC.

The CDR3 protein is CASSLQGASADTQYF. CDR3 DNA sequence: TGTGCCAGCAGCTTACAGGGGGCTTCGGCAGATACGCAGTATTTT. This chain links TRBV7-6 with TRBJ2-3; 8 nucleotides agree with TRBD1. With V trimmed by 2 bases and J by 4 bases, 5 bases remained unmatched. The CDR3 loop spans 15 amino acids. Germline values: CDR1 SGHVS, CDR2 FNYEAQ. Together with reference TRBV7-6 and TRBJ2-3, the CDR3 gives the full variable domain: GAGVSQSPRYKVTKRGQDVALRCDPISGHVSLYWYRQALGQGPEFLTYFNYEAQQDKSGLPNDRFSAERPEGSISTLTIQRTEQRDSAMYRCASSLQGASADTQYFGPGTRLTVL.

There are many counts of this clonotype. The chain uses TRBV28 and TRBJ2-2; a possible D gene is TRBD1 (6 bases). The CDR3 sequence is 13 residues long. The V end was cut by 6 bases, the J end by 7 bases, with 12 bases between. Germline-derived CDR1 and CDR2 are MDHEN and SYDVKM. The CDR3 region is CASRKQGYGELFF. The CDR3 DNA reads TGTGCCAGCAGAAAACAGGGATACGGGGAGCTGTTTTTT.